The text below deals with one T cell receptor beta chain. This entry belongs to a study of shared clonotypes between healthy human individuals. Losses at the gene ends were 5 bases for V and 2 bases for J; bases not matched to a gene: 5. This CDR3 has 14 amino acids. Germline V gives CDR1 SEHNR, CDR2 FQNEAQ (reference sequence). Method: immunoSEQ multiplex PCR; TCRdb's copy keeps in-frame clones and lacks some. The table shows about 2.3 million clones, with approximately 93% occurring only once. This TCR was sampled from a man between 18 and 29 years old in good health. Some clones in this sample may be carry-over from other donors' samples. V is TRBV7-9 and J is TRBJ1-2; TRBD1 aligns across 7 bases. Source material: naive CD4+ T cells from PBMCs. Subset here: CD45RA+ positively selected. CDR3 loop: CASSLGTVNYGYTF. CDR3 in DNA: TGTGCCAGCAGCCTCGGGACAGTCAACTATGGCTACACCTTC.